The rows below give T cell receptor beta chains drawn from one sample of a study of cytomegalovirus exposure and HLA in healthy donors. Data came from immunoSEQ multiplex PCR; TCRdb stores just in-frame clones and leaves some out. Here the sample spans around 130,000 clones, roughly 88% being singletons. The sample taken for sequencing was PBMCs. Receptors originate from a woman in her 40s in good health and CMV-seronegative. Both conserved end residues are part of each CDR3. D genes are given only for firm matches.

v_call: TRBV18
d_call: TRBD2
cdr3_aa: CASSPTAGNGNEQFF

v_call: TRBV27
d_call: TRBD2
cdr3_aa: CASSLAGREWYEQYF

v_call: TRBV7-2
d_call: .
cdr3_aa: CASSKQFYEQYF

v_call: TRBV5-1
d_call: .
cdr3_aa: CASQSDGGTGELFF

v_call: TRBV2
d_call: .
cdr3_aa: CASSDRGPRGVRPQHF

v_call: TRBV30
d_call: .
cdr3_aa: CAWIQYTEAFF

v_call: TRBV18
d_call: TRBD1
cdr3_aa: CASSAPGQGEAFF

v_call: TRBV11-3
d_call: TRBD2
cdr3_aa: CASSPSGIIDEQFF

v_call: TRBV2
d_call: .
cdr3_aa: CASSFAGSSTSNYGYTF

v_call: TRBV5-1
d_call: TRBD1
cdr3_aa: CASSTGQDTDTQYF

v_call: TRBV7-6
d_call: .
cdr3_aa: CASSSGLYNSPLHF

v_call: TRBV30
d_call: .
cdr3_aa: CAWSVAQGPYGYTF

v_call: TRBV29-1
d_call: TRBD1
cdr3_aa: CSVEGGDRDYGYTF

v_call: TRBV5-4
d_call: .
cdr3_aa: CASSLDPVNTEAFF

v_call: TRBV5-6
d_call: .
cdr3_aa: CASSPYSRGQGYTF

v_call: TRBV6-5
d_call: TRBD2
cdr3_aa: CASNPAGGVYEQYF

v_call: TRBV9
d_call: TRBD2
cdr3_aa: CASKPAGVLGYNEQFF

v_call: TRBV7-8
d_call: .
cdr3_aa: CASSLVVLTGELFF

v_call: TRBV6-4
d_call: .
cdr3_aa: CASTSGRGSNQPQHF

v_call: TRBV6-6
d_call: .
cdr3_aa: CASSYLQGEEGYGYTF

v_call: TRBV30
d_call: .
cdr3_aa: CAWSQTEEGSGELFF

v_call: TRBV7-6
d_call: .
cdr3_aa: CASSLAYPESSYNEQFF

v_call: TRBV7-8
d_call: TRBD1
cdr3_aa: CASSRGQSHTEAFF

v_call: TRBV9
d_call: TRBD1
cdr3_aa: CASSVGDRGLTNYGYTF

v_call: TRBV2
d_call: .
cdr3_aa: CASSEQGIGTEAFF

v_call: TRBV19
d_call: TRBD2
cdr3_aa: CASSTWTSGEETQYF

v_call: TRBV9
d_call: TRBD2
cdr3_aa: CASSALAGFRDEQFF

v_call: TRBV18
d_call: .
cdr3_aa: CASSPIGDTDTQYF

v_call: TRBV7-2
d_call: .
cdr3_aa: CASKRTALLEKLFF

v_call: TRBV11-2
d_call: .
cdr3_aa: CASSLGGAAAGYEQYF

v_call: TRBV19
d_call: .
cdr3_aa: CASSMGAGLGNEQFF

v_call: TRBV7-9
d_call: .
cdr3_aa: CASSSPGYDTQYF

v_call: TRBV25-1
d_call: TRBD1
cdr3_aa: CASTKQGQAFF

v_call: TRBV14
d_call: TRBD2
cdr3_aa: CASSHRSGRAGTDTQYF

v_call: TRBV11-3
d_call: .
cdr3_aa: CASSFRGENTEAFF

v_call: TRBV11-3
d_call: TRBD1
cdr3_aa: CASRQDRGRLSPLHF

v_call: TRBV7-9
d_call: .
cdr3_aa: CASSLNRVEQFF

v_call: TRBV6-1
d_call: TRBD1
cdr3_aa: CASSDPGQGTTDTQYF

v_call: TRBV5-6
d_call: .
cdr3_aa: CASSLQQGQPQHF

v_call: TRBV28
d_call: TRBD2
cdr3_aa: CASSQRGASSYEQYF

v_call: TRBV4-1
d_call: .
cdr3_aa: CASSQELPGANVLTF

v_call: TRBV4-1
d_call: TRBD2
cdr3_aa: CASSQDLGGRAWQYF

v_call: TRBV4-1
d_call: TRBD1
cdr3_aa: CASSRQQGSTEAFF

v_call: TRBV7-2
d_call: TRBD2
cdr3_aa: CASSLREGPYEQYF